This T cell receptor (beta chain) was recovered during a study of CD8 T cells in Susac syndrome. Peripheral blood CD8+ and CD4+ T cells were profiled by TCR beta sequencing. Multiple sclerosis controls were treatment-naive patients with stable or active relapsing-remitting disease. Both CD4+ and CD8+ T cells were negatively isolated, and TEMRA cells underwent FACS enrichment. V was trimmed by 5 bases and J by 8 bases, leaving 15 bases between them. The CDR3 covers 13 residues. Germline V gives CDR1 SGHTA, CDR2 FQGNSA. Random hexamers served to reverse transcribe about 0.45 to 1 ug RNA. It was immunoSEQ multiplex PCR that amplified TCR beta CDR3 across 54 Vbeta and 13 Jbeta. TCRdb re-derived calls from the immunoSEQ multiplex PCR reads in MiXCR, one entry per CDR3 protein. The table records 150,000 to 200,000 distinct CDR3 sequences, roughly 92% of them present only once.

The sample consisted of CD4+ T cells from PBMCs. This receptor was taken from a human donor with multiple sclerosis. The rearrangement links TRBV7-2 to TRBJ1-1; D call uncertain. This CDR3 reads CASSQSQVPEAFF. The CDR3 coding sequence is TGTGCCAGCAGCCAATCGCAGGTACCGGAAGCTTTCTTT. The whole variable domain, filled in from reference TRBV7-2 and TRBJ1-1, reads GAGVSQSPSNKVTEKGKDVELRCDPISGHTALYWYRQSLGQGLEFLIYFQGNSAPDKSGLPSDRFSAERTGGSVSTLTIQRTQQEDSAVYLCASSQSQVPEAFFGQGTRLTVV.